This TCR beta chain emerged from a study of blood T cell repertoires in COVID-19. Method: immunoSEQ multiplex PCR; TCRdb's copy keeps in-frame clones and lacks some. The sample contains 200,000 to 250,000 clones, approximately 84% of which appear only once. The study drew participants aged about 18 to 89 years from roughly 25 US areas. The CDR3 totals 17 residues. Germline V gene sequence: CDR1 LNHDA, CDR2 SQIVND (reference sequence). The V and J ends lost 1 base and 8 bases, in that order; junction bases with no gene match: 15. The receptor was derived from a man in his 60s who had recovered from COVID-19. The chain uses TRBV19 and TRBJ1-2, with 8 bases aligning to TRBD1. The sequenced sample was PBMCs or T cells enriched from blood (not recorded which). CDR3 DNA: TGTGCCAGTAGTATAGCCGGACAGGGTTTCTTATCTTGGGGCTACACCTTC. As protein: CASSIAGQGFLSWGYTF. Full variable domain (outside the CDR3, taken from reference TRBV19 and TRBJ1-2): DGGITQSPKYLFRKEGQNVTLSCEQNLNHDAMYWYRQDPGQGLRLIYYSQIVNDFQKGDIAEGYSVSREKKESFPLTVTSAQKNPTAFYLCASSIAGQGFLSWGYTFGSGTRLTVV.